This T cell receptor (beta chain) was recorded in a study of blood T cell repertoires in COVID-19. Whole-study context: Acute and convalescent COVID-19 specimens originated in the United States, Italy and Spain.

As processed by the authors: Amplification from reference gene primers served as the basis for estimated nucleated cell counts. The assay was immunoSEQ multiplex PCR, and TCRdb's table has in-frame clones only and misses some. The V and J calls and clone size are taken from that table; D and trimming were inferred from the DNA. Here the sample spans approximately 100,000 clones, around 90% being singletons. Germline V lookup: CDR1 SGHTA, CDR2 FQGNSA. CDR3 size: 16 residues. J gave up 6 bases and V 5 bases, and 11 bases lay outside the gene matches. Sequencing input: peripheral blood. This chain links TRBV7-2 with TRBJ2-3, with 10 bases lining up with TRBD2. This receptor was taken from a man aged 45-60 years in a cohort sampled during active COVID-19. The CDR3: CASSLPVAGGRDTQYF. In nucleotides, the CDR3 is TGTGCCAGCAGCCTCCCGGTAGCGGGGGGACGTGATACGCAGTATTTT.